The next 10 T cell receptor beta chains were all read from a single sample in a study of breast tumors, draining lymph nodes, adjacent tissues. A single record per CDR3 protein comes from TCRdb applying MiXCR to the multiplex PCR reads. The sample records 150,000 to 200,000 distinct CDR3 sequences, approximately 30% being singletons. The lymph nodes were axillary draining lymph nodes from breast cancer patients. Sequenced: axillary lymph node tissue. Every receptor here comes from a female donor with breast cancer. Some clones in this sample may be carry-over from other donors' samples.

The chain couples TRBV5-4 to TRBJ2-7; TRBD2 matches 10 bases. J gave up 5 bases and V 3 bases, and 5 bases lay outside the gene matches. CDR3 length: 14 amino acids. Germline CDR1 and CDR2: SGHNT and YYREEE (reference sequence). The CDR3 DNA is TGTGCCAGCAGCTCTAGCGGGAGTATTCACGAGCAGTACTTC. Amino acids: CASSSSGSIHEQYF.

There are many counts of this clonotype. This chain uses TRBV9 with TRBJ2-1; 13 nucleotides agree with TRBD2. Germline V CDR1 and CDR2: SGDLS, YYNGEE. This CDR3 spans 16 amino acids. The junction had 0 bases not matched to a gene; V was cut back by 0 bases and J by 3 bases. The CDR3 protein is CASSVGTSGSYNEQFF. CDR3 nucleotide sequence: TGTGCCAGCAGCGTAGGGACTAGCGGGAGCTACAATGAGCAGTTCTTC.

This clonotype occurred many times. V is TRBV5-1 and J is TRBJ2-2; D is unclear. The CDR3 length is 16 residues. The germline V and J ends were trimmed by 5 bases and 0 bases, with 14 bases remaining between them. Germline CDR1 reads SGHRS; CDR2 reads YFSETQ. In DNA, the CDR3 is TGCGCCAGCAGAGTATACTTGGGATCGAACACCGGGGAGCTGTTTTTT. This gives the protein CASRVYLGSNTGELFF.

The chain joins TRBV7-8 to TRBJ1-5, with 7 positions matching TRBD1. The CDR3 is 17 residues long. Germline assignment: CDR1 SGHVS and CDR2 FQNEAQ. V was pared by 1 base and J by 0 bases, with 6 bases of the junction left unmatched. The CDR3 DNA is TGTGCCAGCAGCTTAGGACAGGGAAACGGTAGCAATCAGCCCCAGCATTTT. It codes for CASSLGQGNGSNQPQHF.

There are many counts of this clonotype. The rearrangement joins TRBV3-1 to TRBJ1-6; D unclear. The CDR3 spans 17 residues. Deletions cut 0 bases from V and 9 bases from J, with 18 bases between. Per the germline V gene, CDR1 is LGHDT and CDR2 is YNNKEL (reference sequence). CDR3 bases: TGTGCCAGCAGCCAAGATTCCCAGGTTCAATACAGTTCACCCCTCCACTTT. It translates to CASSQDSQVQYSSPLHF.

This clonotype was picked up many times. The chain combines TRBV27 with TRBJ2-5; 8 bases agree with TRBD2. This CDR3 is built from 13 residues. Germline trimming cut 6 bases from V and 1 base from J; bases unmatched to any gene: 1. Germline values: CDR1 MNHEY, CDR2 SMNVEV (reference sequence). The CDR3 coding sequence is TGTGCCAGCAGGGGACTAGGCCAAGAGACCCAGTACTTC. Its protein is CASRGLGQETQYF.

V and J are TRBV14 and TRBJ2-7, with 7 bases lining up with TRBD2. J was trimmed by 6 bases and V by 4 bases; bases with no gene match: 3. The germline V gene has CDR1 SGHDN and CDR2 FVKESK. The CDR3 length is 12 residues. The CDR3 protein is CASSLAGAEQYF. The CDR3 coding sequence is TGTGCCAGCAGCCTAGCGGGCGCCGAGCAGTACTTC.

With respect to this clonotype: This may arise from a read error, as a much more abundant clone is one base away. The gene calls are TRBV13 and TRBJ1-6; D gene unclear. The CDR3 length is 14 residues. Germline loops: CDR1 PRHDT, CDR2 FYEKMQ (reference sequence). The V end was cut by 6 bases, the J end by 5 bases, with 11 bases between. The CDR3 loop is CASRSPRDNSPLHF. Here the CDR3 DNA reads TGTGCCAGCAGGTCCCCCCGGGATAATTCACCCCTCCACTTT.

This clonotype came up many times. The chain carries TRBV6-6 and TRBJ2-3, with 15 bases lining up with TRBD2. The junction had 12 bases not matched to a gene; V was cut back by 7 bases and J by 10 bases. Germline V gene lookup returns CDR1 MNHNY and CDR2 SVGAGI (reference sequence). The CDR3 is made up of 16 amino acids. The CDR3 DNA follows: TGTGCCAGCACTACCCAAGGGACTAGCGGGAGGAGGGCGCAGTATTTT. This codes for CASTTQGTSGRRAQYF.

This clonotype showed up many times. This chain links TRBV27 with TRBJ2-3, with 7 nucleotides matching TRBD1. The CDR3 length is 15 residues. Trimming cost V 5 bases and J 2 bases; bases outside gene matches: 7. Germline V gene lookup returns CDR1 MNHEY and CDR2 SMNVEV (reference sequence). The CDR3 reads CASSDPGQITDTQYF. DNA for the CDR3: TGTGCCAGCAGTGACCCGGGACAGATCACAGATACGCAGTATTTT.